The next 9 T cell receptor beta chains were all read from a single sample in a study of T cell responses to AZD1222 COVID-19 vaccine. Libraries were prepared by immunoSEQ multiplex PCR; TCRdb keeps only in-frame clonotypes and omits some of them. The sample lists 100,000 to 120,000 clones; over 85% were seen once. This specimen was peripheral blood, taken 28 days after the second AZD1222 dose. These TCRs come from an adult who received the AZD1222 COVID-19 vaccine.

V gene TRBV18 combines with J gene TRBJ1-2; D gene uncertain. Germline V gene lookup returns CDR1 KGHSH and CDR2 LQKENI. V lost 5 bases to trimming and J lost 8 bases, with 15 bases between them. CDR3 length equals 13 residues. CDR3 protein: CASSERVENGYTF. In DNA form, the CDR3 reads TGTGCCAGCTCAGAAAGGGTTGAGAACGGCTACACCTTC.

The chain has TRBV19 and TRBJ1-5, with 9 bases fitting TRBD1. The trim removed 9 bases at V and 3 bases at J, leaving 9 bases unmatched. The germline CDR1 and CDR2 sequences are LNHDA and SQIVND (reference sequence). The CDR3 has 15 amino acids. The CDR3 nucleotides read TGTGCCAGCTGGACAGGGGTGGGCGACAATCAGCCCCAGCATTTT. Protein sequence: CASWTGVGDNQPQHF. Full variable domain (remainder filled in from reference TRBV19 and TRBJ1-5): DGGITQSPKYLFRKEGQNVTLSCEQNLNHDAMYWYRQDPGQGLRLIYYSQIVNDFQKGDIAEGYSVSREKKESFPLTVTSAQKNPTAFYLCASWTGVGDNQPQHFGDGTRLSIL.

J is TRBJ1-6 and V is TRBV7-6; D is undetermined. CDR3 length: 15 amino acids. Germline V lookup: CDR1 SGHVS, CDR2 FNYEAQ. Trimming pared 1 base from V and 7 bases from J, leaving 11 bases between. For the CDR3, the DNA is TGTGCCAGCAGCTTAGATCAGGCGATGAATTCACCCCTCCACTTT. It translates to CASSLDQAMNSPLHF.

The genes are TRBV4-3 and TRBJ1-2, with 9 bases aligning to TRBD1. Germline V gene sequence: CDR1 LGHNA, CDR2 YSLEER. The CDR3 is 14 amino acids. With V trimmed by 0 bases and J by 4 bases, 0 bases remained unmatched. CDR3 nucleotide sequence: TGCGCCAGCAGCCAAGAGGGACAGGGCTATGGCTACACCTTC. Encoded protein: CASSQEGQGYGYTF.

The chain carries TRBV4-1 and TRBJ2-5; 8 bases are shared with TRBD2. The CDR3 has 17 amino acids. Unmatched junction bases numbered 9, after V lost 1 base and J lost 2 bases. Germline V gives CDR1 MGHRA, CDR2 YSYEKL. Here the CDR3 reads CASSQAPPLAAQETQYF. For the CDR3, the DNA is TGCGCCAGCAGCCAAGCCCCCCCACTAGCGGCACAAGAGACCCAGTACTTC.

V usage is TRBV6-4 and J usage is TRBJ1-1; D is undetermined. Germline V gives CDR1 MRHNA, CDR2 SNTAGT. Trimming stripped 4 bases from V and 5 bases from J, with 5 bases between. CDR3 length: 11 amino acids. The CDR3, as DNA: TGTGCCAGCAGTGGGGGTACTGAAGCTTTCTTT. Protein: CASSGGTEAFF.

This clone is a singleton in its sample. The V call is TRBV2, the J call TRBJ1-5, with no clear D. This CDR3 has 14 amino acids. The V gene's germline CDR1 is SNHLY and CDR2 FYNNEI. The V and J ends lost 6 bases and 2 bases respectively, with 11 bases between them. CDR3 sequence reads: CASRTQLGNQPQHF. The CDR3 DNA is TGTGCCAGCAGAACCCAGTTAGGCAATCAGCCCCAGCATTTT. The entire variable domain, with the rest obtained from reference TRBV2 and TRBJ1-5, is as follows: EPEVTQTPSHQVTQMGQEVILRCVPISNHLYFYWYRQILGQKVEFLVSFYNNEISEKSEIFDDQFSVERPDGSNFTLKIRSTKLEDSAMYFCASRTQLGNQPQHFGDGTRLSIL.

Remarks on this clone: An end of the junction differs from the germline gene, which may be a read error. The CDR3, as DNA: TGTGCTAGCAGCCTTGCGGGGAATGACAATGAGCAGTTCTTC. This translates into CASSLAGNDNEQFF. The chain is built from TRBV7-7 and TRBJ2-1; a possible D gene is TRBD2 (6 bases). Germline loops: CDR1 SSHAT, CDR2 FNYEAQ (reference sequence). The CDR3 extends over 14 amino acids.

This chain joins TRBV6-5 and TRBJ2-5; D gene unclear. The CDR3 is 16 residues long. V lost 0 bases to trimming and J lost 2 bases, with 13 bases between them. Germline V lookup: CDR1 MNHEY, CDR2 SVGAGI. CDR3 sequence reads: CASSYSPLGRQETQYF. Here the CDR3 DNA reads TGTGCCAGCAGTTACTCCCCGTTGGGTAGACAAGAGACCCAGTACTTC.